This T cell receptor (beta chain) was captured in a study of blood T cell repertoires in COVID-19. Whole-study context: Whether acute or convalescent, the COVID-19 samples came from the United States, Italy and Spain. From T cells, B-cell-depleted T cells, or PBMCs came the material, which was cDNA or gDNA.

Between the trimmed V and J ends, which lost 5 bases and 7 bases, there was a span of 21 bases. Germline CDR1 is SGHAT and CDR2 is FQNNGV. The CDR3 has 16 amino acids. Using immunoSEQ multiplex PCR, the repertoire was profiled, and TCRdb retains in-frame clones only, with some absent. This sample has under 400,000 clones; more than 70% occur once, and the top ten carry under 2%. The chain carries TRBV11-2 and TRBJ2-1; D is possibly TRBD1 (6 bases). This TCR derives from a woman younger than 45 with COVID-19, enrolled during active disease. The sample was peripheral blood. CDR3 in DNA: TGTGCCAGCAGCCAGTGGGGGCAGGGACGGATGAATGAGCAGTTCTTC. Translated, it gives CASSQWGQGRMNEQFF.